What follows describes a single T cell receptor beta chain. Antigen unknown. Systemic immunosuppression or autoimmune disease history was grounds to exclude patients. V trimming: 5 bases; J trimming: 6 bases; junction bases outside the gene matches: 4. The CDR3 sequence is 14 residues long. Germline assignment: CDR1 SGHVS and CDR2 FQNEAQ. Sequencing was performed with immunoSEQ multiplex PCR; in TCRdb, only in-frame clones are kept and a portion is missing. In the table there are just under 65,000 clones, about four fifths of which are singletons. This entry comes from a study of OX40 agonist ivuxolimab in advanced cancers. General study findings and limits: Among the lowest levels of clonal expansion were found in partial responders at 0.1-3.0 mg/kg.

The chain has TRBV7-8 and TRBJ1-5; 10 nucleotides agree with TRBD1. The source material was CD4+ or CD8+ T cells sorted from blood, sampled in a trial of the OX40 agonist ivuxolimab. The source is an adult with an advanced solid tumor such as melanoma, head and neck, liver or kidney cancer. The CDR3 DNA reads TGTGCCAGCAGCCTGGACAGGGGGTTTCAGCCCCAGCATTTT. Translation gives CASSLDRGFQPQHF. The full variable domain, with the rest looked up from reference TRBV7-8 and TRBJ1-5, is GAGVSQSPRYKVAKRGQDVALRCDPISGHVSLFWYQQALGQGPEFLTYFQNEAQLDKSGLPSDRFFAERPEGSVSTLKIQRTQQEDSAVYLCASSLDRGFQPQHFGDGTRLSIL.